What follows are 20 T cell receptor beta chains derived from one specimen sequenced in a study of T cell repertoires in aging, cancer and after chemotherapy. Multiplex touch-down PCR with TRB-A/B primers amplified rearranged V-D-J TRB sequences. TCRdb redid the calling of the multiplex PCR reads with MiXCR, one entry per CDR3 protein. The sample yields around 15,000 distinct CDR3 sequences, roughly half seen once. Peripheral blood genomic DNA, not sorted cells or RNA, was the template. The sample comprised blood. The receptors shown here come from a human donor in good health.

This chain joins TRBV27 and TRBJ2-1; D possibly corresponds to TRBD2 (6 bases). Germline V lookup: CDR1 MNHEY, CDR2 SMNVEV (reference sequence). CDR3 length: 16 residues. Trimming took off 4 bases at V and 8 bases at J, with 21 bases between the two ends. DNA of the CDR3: TGTGCCAGCAGTTCCCCGAGACTAGTGCGGGATCATGAGCAGTTCTTC. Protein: CASSSPRLVRDHEQFF.

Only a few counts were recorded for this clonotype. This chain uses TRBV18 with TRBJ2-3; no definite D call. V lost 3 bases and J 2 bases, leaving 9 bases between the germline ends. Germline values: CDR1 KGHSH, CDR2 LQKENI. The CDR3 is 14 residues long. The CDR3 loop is CASSPGLTTDTQYF. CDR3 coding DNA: TGTGCCAGCTCACCTGGCTTAACCACAGATACGCAGTATTTT.

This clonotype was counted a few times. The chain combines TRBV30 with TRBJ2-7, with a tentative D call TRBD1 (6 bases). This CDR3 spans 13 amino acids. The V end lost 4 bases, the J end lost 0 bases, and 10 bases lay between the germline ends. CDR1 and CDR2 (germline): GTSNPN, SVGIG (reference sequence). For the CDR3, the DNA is TGTGCCTGGATGGACAGCAACTCCTACGAGCAGTACTTC. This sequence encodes CAWMDSNSYEQYF.

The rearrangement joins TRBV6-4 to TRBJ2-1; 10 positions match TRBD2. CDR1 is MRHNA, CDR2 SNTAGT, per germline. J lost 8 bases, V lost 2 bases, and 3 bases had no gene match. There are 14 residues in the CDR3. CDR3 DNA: TGTGCCAGCAGTGACGGGACTAGCGTGGATGAGCAGTTCTTC. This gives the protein CASSDGTSVDEQFF.

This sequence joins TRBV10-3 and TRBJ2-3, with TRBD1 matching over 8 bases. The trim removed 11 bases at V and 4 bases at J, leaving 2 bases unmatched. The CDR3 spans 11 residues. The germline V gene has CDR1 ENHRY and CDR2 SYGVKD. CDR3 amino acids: CASTGADTQYF. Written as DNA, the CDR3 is TGTGCCTCGACAGGGGCAGATACGCAGTATTTT.

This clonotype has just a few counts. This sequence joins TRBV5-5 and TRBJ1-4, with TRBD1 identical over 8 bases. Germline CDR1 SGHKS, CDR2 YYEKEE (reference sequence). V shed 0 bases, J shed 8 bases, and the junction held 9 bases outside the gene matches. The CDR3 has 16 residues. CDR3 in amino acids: CASSLAGGTGGEKLFF. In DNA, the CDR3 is TGTGCCAGCAGCTTGGCCGGGGGGACAGGTGGGGAAAAACTGTTTTTT. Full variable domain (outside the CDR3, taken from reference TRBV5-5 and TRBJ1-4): DAGVTQSPTHLIKTRGQQVTLRCSPISGHKSVSWYQQVLGQGPQFIFQYYEKEERGRGNFPDRFSARQFPNYSSELNVNALLLGDSALYLCASSLAGGTGGEKLFFGSGTQLSVL.

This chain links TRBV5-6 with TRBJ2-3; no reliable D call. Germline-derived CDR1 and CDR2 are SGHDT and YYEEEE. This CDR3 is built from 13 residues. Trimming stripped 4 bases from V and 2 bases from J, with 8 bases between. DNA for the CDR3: TGTGCCAGCAGCCTCCCTTCCACAGATACGCAGTATTTT. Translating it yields CASSLPSTDTQYF.

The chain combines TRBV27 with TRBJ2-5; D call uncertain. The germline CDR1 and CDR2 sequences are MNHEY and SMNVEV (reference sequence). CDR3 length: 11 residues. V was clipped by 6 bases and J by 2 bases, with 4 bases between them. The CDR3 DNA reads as TGTGCCAGCAGCCATCAAGAGACCCAGTACTTC. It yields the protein CASSHQETQYF.

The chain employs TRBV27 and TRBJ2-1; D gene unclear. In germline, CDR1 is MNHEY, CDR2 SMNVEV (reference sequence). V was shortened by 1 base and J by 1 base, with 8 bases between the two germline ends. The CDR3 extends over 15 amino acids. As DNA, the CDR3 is TGTGCCAGCAGTTTATATCCGGGTTCCTACAATGAGCAGTTCTTC. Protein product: CASSLYPGSYNEQFF.

The CDR3 nucleotides read TGTGCCAGCAGTTACGGGCGGAACTACGAGCAGTACTTC. As protein: CASSYGRNYEQYF. The rearrangement links TRBV6-5 to TRBJ2-7; D is unresolved. Germline V gives CDR1 MNHEY, CDR2 SVGAGI. V was shortened by 2 bases and J by 3 bases, with 8 bases between the two germline ends. This CDR3 spans 13 amino acids.

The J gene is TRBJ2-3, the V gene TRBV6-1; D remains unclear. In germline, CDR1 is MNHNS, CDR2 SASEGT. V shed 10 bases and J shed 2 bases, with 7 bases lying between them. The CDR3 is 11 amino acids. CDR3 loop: CATEPTDTQYF. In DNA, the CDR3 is TGTGCCACAGAGCCCACAGATACGCAGTATTTT.

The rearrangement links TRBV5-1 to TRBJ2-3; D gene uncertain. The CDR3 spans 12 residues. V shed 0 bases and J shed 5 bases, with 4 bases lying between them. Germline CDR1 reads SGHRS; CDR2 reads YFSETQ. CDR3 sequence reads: CASSLEVDTQYF. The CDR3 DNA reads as TGCGCCAGCAGCTTGGAGGTAGATACGCAGTATTTT.

The CDR3 protein is CAWSGPSEAFF. The CDR3 coding sequence is TGTGCCTGGAGTGGACCCAGTGAAGCTTTCTTT. This chain uses TRBV30 with TRBJ1-1; no firm D call. This CDR3 is 11 amino acids long. The germline V gene has CDR1 GTSNPN and CDR2 SVGIG (reference sequence). V was cut by 1 base and J by 7 bases, with 7 bases left in between.

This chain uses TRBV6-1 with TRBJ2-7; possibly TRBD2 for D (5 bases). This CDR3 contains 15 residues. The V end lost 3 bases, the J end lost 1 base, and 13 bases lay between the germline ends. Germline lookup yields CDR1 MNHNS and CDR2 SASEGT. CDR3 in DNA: TGTGCCAGCAGTGACACGGGCGGGCCTTCCTACGAGCAGTACTTC. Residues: CASSDTGGPSYEQYF.

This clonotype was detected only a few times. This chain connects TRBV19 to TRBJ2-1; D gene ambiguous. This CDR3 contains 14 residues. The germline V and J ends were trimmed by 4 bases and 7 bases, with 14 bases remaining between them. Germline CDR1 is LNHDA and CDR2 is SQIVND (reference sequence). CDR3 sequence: CASSKTSLGNEQFF. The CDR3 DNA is TGTGCCAGTAGTAAAACTTCTCTCGGTAATGAGCAGTTCTTC.

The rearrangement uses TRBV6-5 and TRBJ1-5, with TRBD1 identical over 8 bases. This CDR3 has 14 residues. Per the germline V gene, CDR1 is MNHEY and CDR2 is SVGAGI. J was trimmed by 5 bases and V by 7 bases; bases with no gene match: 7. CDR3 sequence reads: CASTHETGDQPQHF. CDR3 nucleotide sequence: TGTGCCAGCACCCACGAGACAGGGGATCAGCCCCAGCATTTT.

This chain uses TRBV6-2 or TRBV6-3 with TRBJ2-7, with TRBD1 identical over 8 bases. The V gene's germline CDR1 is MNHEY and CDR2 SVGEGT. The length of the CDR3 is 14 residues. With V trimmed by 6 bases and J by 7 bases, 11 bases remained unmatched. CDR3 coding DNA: TGTGCCAGCAGCTGGACAGGGATACTATGGGAGCAGTACTTC. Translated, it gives CASSWTGILWEQYF.

CDR3 sequence (DNA): TGTGCCAGCACCGAGGGCAGCTATGGCTACACCTTC. Its protein product is CASTEGSYGYTF. The chain carries TRBV6-5 and TRBJ1-2; D ambiguous. V was clipped by 7 bases and J by 4 bases, with 10 bases between them. The CDR3 extends over 12 amino acids. Germline-derived CDR1 and CDR2 are MNHEY and SVGAGI.

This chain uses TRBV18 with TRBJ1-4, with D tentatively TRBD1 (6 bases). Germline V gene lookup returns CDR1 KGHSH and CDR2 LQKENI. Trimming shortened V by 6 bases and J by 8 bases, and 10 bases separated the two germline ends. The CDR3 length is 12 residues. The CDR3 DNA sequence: TGTGCCAGCTCTCCTGGACAGGAAAAACTGTTTTTT. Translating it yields CASSPGQEKLFF.

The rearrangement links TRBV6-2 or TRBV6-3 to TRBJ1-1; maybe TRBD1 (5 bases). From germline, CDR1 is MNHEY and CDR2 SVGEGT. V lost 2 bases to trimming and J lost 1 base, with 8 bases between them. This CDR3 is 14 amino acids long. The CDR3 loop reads CASSYNGGNTEAFF. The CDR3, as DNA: TGTGCCAGCAGTTACAACGGGGGGAACACTGAAGCTTTCTTT.